This T cell receptor (beta chain) originates from a study of identical twins. Study results and caveats: There is a chance that invariant MAIT and iNKT cells partially muddied zero-insertion analyses.

Template switching introduced a universal primer site, and the cDNA bore unique molecular identifiers. TCRdb independently ran MiXCR on the 5' RACE reads; one entry per CDR3 protein. The repertoire consists of about 280,000 distinct CDR3 sequences, with 6.5% to 9.5% occurring once and the leading ten covering 2% to 2.5%. J gave up 4 bases and V 4 bases, and 6 bases lay outside the gene matches. The length of the CDR3 is 15 residues. From germline, CDR1 is DFQATT and CDR2 SNEGSKA (reference sequence). This clonotype showed up many times. Its antigen is undetermined. The sample also formed part of further work on yellow fever vaccine responses in identical twins.

The receptor comes from a woman under 30 in good health. The V gene is TRBV20-1, the J gene TRBJ2-1, with TRBD2 identical over 11 bases. What was sequenced was memory (CD45RO+) T cells sorted from blood. The CDR3: CSATAGTSGYNEQFF. Here the CDR3 DNA reads TGCAGTGCTACTGCCGGGACTAGCGGTTACAATGAGCAGTTCTTC.